These T cell receptor beta chains were read from a single sample in a study of blood T cell repertoires in COVID-19. Libraries were prepared by immunoSEQ multiplex PCR; TCRdb keeps only in-frame clonotypes and omits some of them. Here the sample spans around 300,000 clones, more than 75% being singletons. Material: PBMCs or T cells enriched from blood (not recorded which). Receptor source: a woman aged 18-30 years who had recovered from COVID-19. CDR3s leave out the opening cysteine and the closing phenylalanine or tryptophan. Fields, in order: V gene, J gene, CDR3 length, clone size, CDR3 protein. Clone sizes are given selectively: once, few, many, or a class where the clone is expanded.

>TRBV25-1|TRBJ2-7|13|once
ASSEWTGGVYEQY
>TRBV5-4|TRBJ2-7|13|NA
ASSLGTSTRYEQY
>TRBV7-6|TRBJ2-7|13|NA
ASSLAPGENYEQY
>TRBV4-3|TRBJ1-3|12|NA
ASSNRGAGNTIY
>TRBV7-2|TRBJ1-5|13|NA
ASSLAVGAYQPQH
>TRBV12-3/TRBV12-4|TRBJ1-1|11|NA
ASTKQGPYEAF
>TRBV5-1|TRBJ1-4|16|few
ASSLGRGQGATNEKLF
>TRBV27|TRBJ2-2|13|NA
ASSNRLGRFGELF
>TRBV11-2|TRBJ1-4|13|few
ASSLVRGGNEKLF
>TRBV9|TRBJ2-7|13|NA
ASSQGLAGLYEQY
>TRBV6-5|TRBJ2-7|9|NA
ASNRGTEQY
>TRBV7-3|TRBJ1-3|13|NA
ASSAGTGYGNTIY
>TRBV6-5|TRBJ2-1|13|once
ASSYLGLAGGPHL
>TRBV2|TRBJ2-7|11|NA
ASSVRDTYEQY
>TRBV30|TRBJ2-1|15|NA
AWSVTLAAVSYNEQF
>TRBV7-9|TRBJ1-5|12|NA
ASSYRGMRQPQH
>TRBV3-1/TRBV3-2|TRBJ2-7|13|NA
ASSPGLFSSYEQY
>TRBV2|TRBJ1-2|15|many
ASSEWTRGGRNYGYT
>TRBV21-1|TRBJ2-1|12|NA
ASSKASIEDEQF
>TRBV28|TRBJ2-5|9|few
ASRMDYTQY
>TRBV29-1|TRBJ1-5|21|NA
SVGTVCRRILGRRMVGNQPQH
>TRBV27|TRBJ1-2|11|NA
ASSYRGIYGYT